This TCR beta chain was identified during a study of T cell responses to AZD1222 COVID-19 vaccine. The assay was immunoSEQ multiplex PCR, and TCRdb's table has in-frame clones only and misses some. Here the sample spans over 100,000 clones, roughly nine tenths being singletons. Trimming took 1 base from V and 0 from J, leaving 10 bases between them. CDR3 length: 16 amino acids. Germline CDR1 reads MGHRA; CDR2 reads YSYEKL. This chain joins TRBV4-1 and TRBJ1-3; D is ambiguous. This clonotype was obtained from an adult in good health. This sample comprised peripheral blood, obtained on day 0 of AZD1222 vaccination. CDR3 DNA: TGCGCCAGCAGCCAAGGTGTGGTAACCTCTGGAAACACCATATATTTT. It encodes CASSQGVVTSGNTIYF.